One sample yielded the 30 T cell receptor beta chains listed below, sequenced in a study of blood T cell repertoires in COVID-19. Sequencing was performed with immunoSEQ multiplex PCR; in TCRdb, only in-frame clones are kept and a portion is missing. The sample lists roughly 120,000 clones, about 84% occurring once. Sample: peripheral blood. The receptors were gathered from a human donor in a cohort sampled during active COVID-19.

The chain carries TRBV7-8 and TRBJ1-3; D unclear. V was shortened by 3 bases and J by 1 base, with 10 bases between the two germline ends. Germline lookup yields CDR1 SGHVS and CDR2 FQNEAQ. The CDR3 runs to 15 residues. The DNA for the CDR3 is TGTGCCAGCAGCTTCCAATCCAGTTCTGGAAACACCATATATTTT. Residues: CASSFQSSSGNTIYF.

The chain recombines TRBV7-2 with TRBJ2-5; TRBD2 matches at 13 bases. CDR1 SGHTA and CDR2 FQGNSA come from the germline V gene. The ends lost 2 bases at V and 5 bases at J; junction bases unmatched: 11. The CDR3 has 18 amino acids. This CDR3 reads CASSLRTSGRERGETQYF. In DNA form, the CDR3 reads TGTGCCAGCAGCTTAAGGACTAGCGGGAGAGAAAGGGGGGAGACCCAGTACTTC.

This chain links TRBV9 with TRBJ2-5, with unresolved D. Germline lookup yields CDR1 SGDLS and CDR2 YYNGEE. Trimming shortened V by 4 bases and J by 5 bases, and 15 bases separated the two germline ends. This CDR3 spans 14 amino acids. The chain's CDR3 is CASSLGYTVETQYF. The CDR3 DNA follows: TGTGCCAGCAGCCTGGGCTATACGGTCGAGACCCAGTACTTC.

The chain combines TRBV19 with TRBJ2-1; 8 nucleotides agree with TRBD1. In germline, CDR1 is LNHDA, CDR2 SQIVND (reference sequence). Germline trimming cut 10 bases from V and 9 bases from J; bases unmatched to any gene: 23. This CDR3 contains 17 residues. The CDR3, as DNA: TGTGCCACCGCTGGGCGGGACAGGCACCTCGGATTGGGTGAGCAGTTCTTC. Residues: CATAGRDRHLGLGEQFF.

CDR3 residues: CASSDLTGDGQPQHF. CDR3 nucleotide sequence: TGTGCCAGCAGTGATTTGACAGGGGACGGGCAGCCCCAGCATTTT. This chain connects TRBV6-1 to TRBJ1-5; TRBD1 matches at 8 bases. The CDR3 spans 15 residues. The germline gives CDR1 MNHNS, CDR2 SASEGT. The junction had 8 bases not matched to a gene; V was cut back by 3 bases and J by 7 bases.

V usage is TRBV29-1 and J usage is TRBJ1-2; TRBD1 might be the D (6 bases). This CDR3 region has 12 residues. Germline loops: CDR1 SQVTM, CDR2 ANQGSEA. V lost 2 bases and J 8 bases, leaving 12 bases between the germline ends. The DNA for the CDR3 is TGCAGCGTTGAATGGGGGCTTGTAGGCTACACCTTC. Translated: CSVEWGLVGYTF. Variable domain in full (rest from reference TRBV29-1 and TRBJ1-2): SAVISQKPSRDICQRGTSLTIQCQVDSQVTMMFWYRQQPGQSLTLIATANQGSEATYESGFVIDKFPISRPNLTFSTLTVSNMSPEDSSIYLCSVEWGLVGYTFGSGTRLTVV.

The rearrangement uses TRBV7-8 and TRBJ1-6; 10 positions agree with TRBD1. V dropped 3 bases and J dropped 10; count of bases not matched to a gene: 9. The CDR3 loop spans 16 amino acids. Germline assignment: CDR1 SGHVS and CDR2 FQNEAQ. CDR3 DNA sequence: TGTGCCAGCAGCTTGATTCCGGGACAGGGGAGCTCACCCCTCCACTTT. It translates to CASSLIPGQGSSPLHF.

The chain couples TRBV29-1 to TRBJ2-3; 9 nucleotides line up with TRBD2. V shed 6 bases, J shed 4 bases, and the junction held 5 bases outside the gene matches. The germline CDR1 and CDR2 sequences are SQVTM and ANQGSEA. The CDR3 has 13 residues. Here the CDR3 reads CSVLVAGADTQYF. In nucleotides, the CDR3 is TGCAGCGTCTTAGTAGCGGGAGCAGATACGCAGTATTTT.

As regards this clone: The same CDR3 can be traced to other DNA sequences in this sample. The V and J genes are TRBV5-1 and TRBJ2-3; 7 bases fit TRBD2. CDR1 and CDR2 (germline): SGHRS, YFSETQ. The junction had 5 bases not matched to a gene; V was cut back by 0 bases and J by 1 base. This CDR3 comprises 16 residues. CDR3 DNA: TGCGCCAGCAGCTTGGTGGCGGGAGCGGGCACAGATACGCAGTATTTT. Protein sequence: CASSLVAGAGTDTQYF.

The chain carries TRBV7-6 and TRBJ2-5; possible D gene TRBD1, 5 bases. The germline V gene encodes CDR1 SGHVS and CDR2 FNYEAQ. V lost 2 bases to trimming and J lost 5 bases, with 15 bases between them. This CDR3 region has 15 residues. CDR3 protein: CASSLSSTVVETQYF. The CDR3 region has the DNA TGTGCCAGCAGCTTAAGCTCGACAGTGGTTGAGACCCAGTACTTC.

The chain joins TRBV12-3 or TRBV12-4 to TRBJ2-1; 8 nucleotides align to TRBD2. The trim removed 5 bases at V and 8 bases at J, leaving 5 bases unmatched. This CDR3 is built from 13 residues. Written as DNA, the CDR3 is TGTGCCAGCAGTAGCGGGAGTTTATATGAGCAGTTCTTC. It is translated as CASSSGSLYEQFF.

The rearrangement joins TRBV7-2 to TRBJ2-5; TRBD2 is a possible D gene (5 bases). V was shortened by 2 bases and J by 5 bases, with 15 bases between the two germline ends. This CDR3 has 15 residues. Germline V gene lookup returns CDR1 SGHTA and CDR2 FQGNSA. CDR3 loop: CASSLLMRAGETQYF. The CDR3 region has the DNA TGTGCCAGCAGCTTACTCATGAGGGCCGGGGAGACCCAGTACTTC.

This clone has a single count. The chain uses TRBV27 and TRBJ1-2; 8 nucleotides match TRBD1. Germline CDR1 is MNHEY and CDR2 is SMNVEV (reference sequence). The CDR3 extends over 16 amino acids. V was pared by 8 bases and J by 4 bases, with 15 bases of the junction left unmatched. CDR3 region: CASSPQDGQGGYGYTF. The CDR3 DNA sequence: TGTGCCAGCTCCCCCCAAGACGGACAGGGAGGCTATGGCTACACCTTC.

J is TRBJ2-7 and V is TRBV18; D may be TRBD1 (6 bases). Looked up from germline, CDR1 is KGHSH and CDR2 is LQKENI. Trimming cost V 4 bases and J 4 bases, with 11 bases left between them. This CDR3 contains 13 residues. CDR3 in DNA: TGTGCCAGCTCACTGGGACAAAAATACGAGCAGTACTTC. Translated: CASSLGQKYEQYF.

In its sample, this clone was seen once. Other DNA sequences in the same sample also yield this CDR3. V and J are TRBV30 and TRBJ1-1, with a possible D match to TRBD1 (6 bases). Germline assignment: CDR1 GTSNPN and CDR2 SVGIG (reference sequence). V shed 0 bases and J shed 2 bases, with 7 bases lying between them. The CDR3 has 13 residues. DNA for the CDR3: TGTGCCTGGAGTGTACAGGGAAACACTGAAGCTTTCTTT. This gives the protein CAWSVQGNTEAFF.

The chain couples TRBV20-1 to TRBJ2-7, with 11 bases fitting TRBD2. CDR1 DFQATT and CDR2 SNEGSKA come from the germline V gene (reference sequence). This CDR3 contains 19 residues. The junction had 19 bases not matched to a gene; V was cut back by 3 bases and J by 3 bases. CDR3 sequence (DNA): TGCAGTGCTAGTCCCATCAGTAGCGGCCTAGCGGGAGGACACTACGAGCAGTACTTC. It yields the protein CSASPISSGLAGGHYEQYF.

The J gene is TRBJ2-1, the V gene TRBV29-1, with 10 bases that match TRBD2. The CDR3 length is 16 residues. Germline V gene sequence: CDR1 SQVTM, CDR2 ANQGSEA. After removal of 3 bases from V and 4 bases from J, the junction contained 9 bases not matched to a gene. CDR3 in amino acids: CSVEFLAGDLYNEQFF. The CDR3 coding sequence is TGCAGCGTTGAGTTCCTAGCGGGGGACTTATACAATGAGCAGTTCTTC.

The J gene is TRBJ1-1, the V gene TRBV5-1; 8 positions match TRBD1. The CDR3 consists of 13 residues. Germline V gene data show CDR1 as SGHRS and CDR2 as YFSETQ. Germline trimming cut 6 bases from V and 4 bases from J; bases unmatched to any gene: 5. For the CDR3, the DNA is TGCGCCAGCACCGACAGGGGTCGCACTGAAGCTTTCTTT. Its protein is CASTDRGRTEAFF. Full variable domain (outside the CDR3, taken from reference TRBV5-1 and TRBJ1-1): KAGVTQTPRYLIKTRGQQVTLSCSPISGHRSVSWYQQTPGQGLQFLFEYFSETQRNKGNFPGRFSGRQFSNSRSEMNVSTLELGDSALYLCASTDRGRTEAFFGQGTRLTVV.

This clone was counted a few times. The chain combines TRBV12-3 or TRBV12-4 with TRBJ1-1; D remains unclear. Deletions cut 6 bases from V and 0 bases from J, with 8 bases between. The CDR3 runs to 13 residues. The CDR3: CASSRYMNTEAFF. In DNA, the CDR3 is TGTGCCAGCAGCAGATATATGAACACTGAAGCTTTCTTT.

V is TRBV5-1 and J is TRBJ2-6; D may be TRBD2 (6 bases). The germline V gene encodes CDR1 SGHRS and CDR2 YFSETQ. The CDR3 is 18 residues long. V was trimmed by 1 base and J by 2 bases, leaving 16 bases between them. CDR3 protein: CASSLSGGSRAGANVLTF. CDR3 bases: TGCGCCAGCAGCTTGTCCGGGGGTAGTCGTGCTGGGGCCAACGTCCTGACTTTC.

The chain has TRBV21-1 and TRBJ2-1; TRBD2 is the table's D call, not checked against the DNA. TRBV21-1 counts as a pseudogene. The CDR3 is 17 amino acids. The DNA for the CDR3 is TGTGCCAGCAGAGGGACTAGCGGGAGGAGGGCCGCGGGTGAGCAGTTCTTC. Its protein is CASRGTSGRRAAGEQFF.

The chain has TRBV19 and TRBJ1-2; 8 bases map to TRBD1. Germline loops: CDR1 LNHDA, CDR2 SQIVND (reference sequence). The V gene end was trimmed by 6 bases and the J gene end by 6 bases; junction bases not matched to a gene: 6. The length of the CDR3 is 13 residues. The CDR3 DNA reads as TGTGCCAGTAGGCAGGGGGCGCGAGATGGCTACACCTTC. It is translated as CASRQGARDGYTF. Combining the CDR3 with reference TRBV19 and TRBJ1-2 gives the whole variable domain DGGITQSPKYLFRKEGQNVTLSCEQNLNHDAMYWYRQDPGQGLRLIYYSQIVNDFQKGDIAEGYSVSREKKESFPLTVTSAQKNPTAFYLCASRQGARDGYTFGSGTRLTVV.

The genes are TRBV30 and TRBJ2-1; 10 bases are a match to TRBD1. Germline loops: CDR1 GTSNPN, CDR2 SVGIG (reference sequence). Trimming at V came to 3 bases and at J to 8 bases, leaving 4 bases not matched to a gene. This CDR3 has 13 residues. The CDR3 DNA reads TGTGCCTGGAGCTTGACAGGGGGCCATGAGCAGTTCTTC. Amino acids: CAWSLTGGHEQFF.

The chain couples TRBV28 to TRBJ2-1; 8 bases align to TRBD1. Germline V lookup: CDR1 MDHEN, CDR2 SYDVKM. The CDR3 has 16 residues. V gave up 3 bases and J gave up 9 bases; unmatched junction bases: 13. The CDR3 sequence is CASSFHGTGIGGEQFF. CDR3 nucleotide sequence: TGTGCCAGCAGTTTCCACGGGACAGGAATAGGTGGTGAGCAGTTCTTC.

Sample share makes this clone medium-sized (0.01 to 0.1%). The DNA of the CDR3 is TGTGCCAGCAGTTACGCGGGGACGGCTCAAACCATATATTTT. Translation: CASSYAGTAQTIYF. V is TRBV6-5 and J is TRBJ1-3, with D perhaps matching TRBD1 (5 bases). V was pared by 2 bases and J by 10 bases, with 15 bases between. CDR3 size: 14 residues. From germline, CDR1 is MNHEY and CDR2 SVGAGI.

The rearrangement joins TRBV27 to TRBJ1-5, with D unresolved. The V gene's germline CDR1 is MNHEY and CDR2 SMNVEV (reference sequence). CDR3 length: 15 residues. V shed 5 bases and J shed 0 bases, with 11 bases lying between them. CDR3 coding DNA: TGTGCCAGCAGTGGTGGAGGCTATAGCAATCAGCCCCAGCATTTT. Translating gives CASSGGGYSNQPQHF.

V gene TRBV6-2 or TRBV6-3 combines with J gene TRBJ1-1, with D possibly matching TRBD1 (5 bases). Germline CDR1 reads MNHEY; CDR2 reads SVGEGT. The CDR3 consists of 15 residues. V lost 0 bases and J 3 bases, leaving 11 bases between the germline ends. CDR3 sequence: CASSYSGGLHTEAFF. Written as DNA, the CDR3 is TGTGCCAGCAGTTACTCTGGGGGACTCCACACTGAAGCTTTCTTT.

This clone turned up a few times. The V gene is TRBV5-1, the J gene TRBJ1-3; TRBD1 might be the D (6 bases). CDR3 size: 13 residues. The germline CDR1 and CDR2 sequences are SGHRS and YFSETQ. Trimming left V 5 bases short and J 4 bases short, with 10 bases between. CDR3 sequence: CASSRDTGNTIYF. CDR3 DNA: TGCGCCAGCAGTCGGGACACCGGAAACACCATATATTTT. Filled out from reference TRBV5-1 and TRBJ1-3, the complete variable domain reads KAGVTQTPRYLIKTRGQQVTLSCSPISGHRSVSWYQQTPGQGLQFLFEYFSETQRNKGNFPGRFSGRQFSNSRSEMNVSTLELGDSALYLCASSRDTGNTIYFGEGSWLTVV.

This clone has a single count. The gene calls are TRBV18 and TRBJ2-7; D is possibly TRBD1 or TRBD2 (9 bases each). The CDR3 runs to 21 residues. V was cut by 5 bases and J by 0 bases, with 32 bases left in between. Germline CDR1 is KGHSH and CDR2 is LQKENI. The CDR3 loop is CASSTSRDRVGSGRSSYEQYF. The CDR3 coding sequence is TGTGCCAGCTCAACTAGTCGGGACAGGGTAGGAAGCGGGAGGAGCTCCTACGAGCAGTACTTC.

This clone was recorded only once. In nucleotides, the CDR3 is TGTGCCAGTAGTATCGTCCCCTCCTACGAGCAGTACTTC. Translated: CASSIVPSYEQYF. V usage is TRBV19 and J usage is TRBJ2-7, with D uncertain. This CDR3 contains 13 residues. Germline V lookup: CDR1 LNHDA, CDR2 SQIVND (reference sequence). V shed 3 bases and J shed 0 bases, with 6 bases lying between them.